The 2 T cell receptor beta chains below all came from one sample that was sequenced in a study of T cell changes during pregnancy in multiple sclerosis. Produced via immunoSEQ multiplex PCR; TCRdb's table is partial and in-frame only. The sample has over 70,000 clones, roughly 92% seen once; the top ten hold 2.8%. Sequencing used peripheral blood, obtained in the third trimester of pregnancy. Every receptor here comes from a female donor in good health, enrolled as a control in a pregnancy study.

CDR3 bases: TGTGCCACTGGGAGGGACAGGGGTTACAATGAGCAGTTCTTC. Translated: CATGRDRGYNEQFF. The chain carries TRBV19 and TRBJ2-1, with 10 bases identical to TRBD1. V was clipped by 10 bases and J by 4 bases; unmatched bases: 7. Looked up from germline, CDR1 is LNHDA and CDR2 is SQIVND (reference sequence). CDR3 length: 14 amino acids.

This chain connects TRBV6-1 to TRBJ1-2, with D maybe TRBD1 (5 bases). CDR3 size: 15 residues. Germline V gene lookup returns CDR1 MNHNS and CDR2 SASEGT. V was shortened by 2 bases and J by 4 bases, with 14 bases between the two germline ends. This chain's CDR3 is CASSEHRTSLYGYTF. The CDR3 DNA follows: TGTGCCAGCAGTGAACACCGGACAAGCCTCTATGGCTACACCTTC.